This TCR beta chain was sequenced during a study of esophageal squamous cell carcinoma under preoperative chemotherapy. About the study: TCR repertoires were profiled from both peripheral blood T cells and tumor-infiltrating lymphocytes. Study-wide points: Peripheral T cells showed a significant TCR diversity increase after chemotherapy, unlike tumor-infiltrating lymphocytes. Paclitaxel-nedaplatin therapy caused immediate, substantial clonotype frequency changes.

For this clonotype: Its antigen is not identified.

Germline V gene data show CDR1 as SSHAT and CDR2 as FNYEAQ (reference sequence). CDR3 size: 13 residues. MiXCR, run by TCRdb on the PCR reads, gives a single entry per CDR3 protein. The sample records some 30,000 distinct CDR3 sequences, roughly 50% being singletons. Time point specified: before preoperative PTX-NDP chemotherapy. The rearrangement links TRBV7-7 to TRBJ2-3; D possibly corresponds to TRBD1 (7 bases). The material was obtained from a patient given preoperative chemotherapy. The receptor was isolated from a human donor with esophageal squamous cell carcinoma. The donor label of this sample is uncertain. In DNA form, the CDR3 reads TGTGCTAGGGGGCTGGGGGGCAAAGATACGCAGTATTTT. Translating gives CARGLGGKDTQYF.